The table lists the clone carrying this T cell receptor (beta chain) with many counts. What it binds is unknown. This entry is derived from a study of spatial heterogeneity in lung cancer. Overall study results and limits: Ubiquitous expanded tumor TCRs were seen in blood more at resection than at follow-up.

Using its own MiXCR run on the 5' RACE reads, TCRdb lists one record per CDR3 protein. The sample yields roughly 25,000 distinct CDR3 sequences, roughly 6.9% seen once. The time point: sample taken at primary tumor resection. Tumor, nontumor lung or frozen PBMC supplied whole RNA that was sequenced unsorted. The V end was cut by 2 bases, the J end by 6 bases, with 8 bases between. There are 12 residues in the CDR3. The sample here was PBMCs, taken at surgery. The V call is TRBV12-3 or TRBV12-4, the J call TRBJ2-7, with a weak D call TRBD1 (6 bases). The receptor was isolated from a male donor with early-stage non-small cell lung cancer. The CDR3 DNA reads as TGTGCCAGCAGTTTAACAGGGCCCGAGCAGTACTTC. As protein: CASSLTGPEQYF.